The T cell receptor (beta chain) under discussion was sequenced for a study of CD8+ T cells in alopecia areata. CDR1 is SQVTM, CDR2 ANQGSEA, per germline. The germline V and J ends were trimmed by 6 bases and 5 bases, with 22 bases remaining between them. The CDR3 runs to 15 residues. RNA extraction was followed by reverse transcription into cDNA, which acted as the sequencing template. The protocol was immunoSEQ multiplex PCR, while the TCRdb copy is restricted to in-frame clones and leaves out a portion. Of 37,000 or so clones in the sample, 45% to 70% were seen once. Once sorted, CD4+ cells from about five patients yielded CD25+CD127- cells. Lesional scalp tissue (obtained by punch biopsy) and peripheral blood were collected from alopecia areata patients.

This receptor was identified in a human donor with alopecia areata. Sequencing was performed on CD4+ Tregs sorted from blood. The chain has TRBV29-1 and TRBJ1-1; D possibly corresponds to TRBD1 (5 bases). CDR3 sequence reads: CSVAYKGRRGTEAFF. CDR3 nucleotides: TGCAGCGTAGCTTATAAGGGACGGCGTGGTACTGAAGCTTTCTTT.